The 4 T cell receptor beta chains given below trace back to one sample, sequenced in a study of neoadjuvant anti-PD-1 for oral cavity cancer. Time point of the sample: after neoadjuvant nivolumab, at surgical resection. The assay was immunoSEQ multiplex PCR, and TCRdb's table has in-frame clones only and misses some. Among roughly 40,000 clones listed, 65% to 80% were seen once. This specimen consisted of PBMCs, obtained after nivolumab (anti-PD-1) treatment. All receptors come from a person between 40 and 85 years old with oral cavity squamous cell carcinoma.

This chain links TRBV27 with TRBJ2-7, with D possibly being TRBD2 (5 bases). Germline CDR1 is MNHEY and CDR2 is SMNVEV (reference sequence). Between the trimmed V and J ends, which lost 9 bases and 7 bases, there was a span of 19 bases. This CDR3 contains 13 residues. The CDR3 loop reads CASNPVGTREQYF. Written as DNA, the CDR3 is TGTGCCAGTAATCCGGTGGGAACTAGGGAGCAGTACTTC.

V is TRBV7-8 and J is TRBJ2-5, with D tentatively TRBD1 (6 bases). The ends were cut back, 5 bases at V and 3 bases at J, with 13 bases in the middle. The CDR3 sequence is 14 residues long. CDR1 and CDR2 from the germline V gene are SGHVS and FQNEAQ. The CDR3 spells CASSPLNREETQYF. In DNA form, the CDR3 reads TGTGCCAGCAGCCCTCTAAACAGGGAAGAGACCCAGTACTTC.

This clone was seen a handful of times. The chain carries TRBV7-9 and TRBJ2-7, with D unclear. V was clipped by 3 bases and J by 0 bases, with 6 bases between them. This CDR3 is built from 13 residues. Germline values: CDR1 SEHNR, CDR2 FQNEAQ (reference sequence). CDR3 DNA sequence: TGTGCCAGCAGCTTTTCCCTCTCCTACGAGCAGTACTTC. It yields the protein CASSFSLSYEQYF.

Only one count was recorded for this clone. The V call is TRBV30, the J call TRBJ1-2, with 7 bases identical to TRBD1. The germline CDR1 and CDR2 sequences are GTSNPN and SVGIG (reference sequence). CDR3 length: 11 amino acids. The CDR3 sequence is CATGDFYGYTF. In nucleotides, the CDR3 is TGTGCAACAGGGGATTTCTATGGCTACACCTTC. Full variable domain (outside the CDR3, taken from reference TRBV30 and TRBJ1-2): SQTIHQWPATLVQPVGSPLSLECTVEGTSNPNLYWYRQAAGRGLQLLFYSVGIGQISSEVPQNLSASRPQDRQFILSSKKLLLSDSGFYLCATGDFYGYTFGSGTRLTVV.